This T cell receptor beta chain was observed in a study of blood T cell repertoires in COVID-19. Study at large: The United States, Italy and Spain supplied acute and convalescent COVID-19 samples.

The data were produced by immunoSEQ multiplex PCR, yet TCRdb's version contains in-frame clones alone and is incomplete. The sample includes roughly 380,000 clones, more than 75% of them seen just once. Looked up from germline, CDR1 is KGHSH and CDR2 is LQKENI. V lost 4 bases and J lost 1, with 11 bases in between. This CDR3 contains 15 residues. J is TRBJ1-5 and V is TRBV18, with D maybe TRBD1 (6 bases). The sequence came from a man aged 25-45 years who had recovered from COVID-19. The sample consisted of PBMCs or T cells enriched from blood (not recorded which). CDR3 region: CASSLVGQSNQPQHF. As DNA, the CDR3 is TGTGCCAGCTCACTGGTAGGACAGAGCAATCAGCCCCAGCATTTT.